This entry is about one T cell receptor (beta chain). The data were produced by immunoSEQ multiplex PCR, yet TCRdb's version contains in-frame clones alone and is incomplete. Counted here are about 190,000 clones, about 90% occurring once; the ten biggest clones make up around 1.9%. The CDR3 is made up of 12 amino acids. V lost 5 bases to trimming and J lost 1 base, with 8 bases between them. Germline V CDR1 and CDR2: DFQATT, SNEGSKA (reference sequence). This specimen comes from a study of control samples from healthy donors and cancer patients. The chain combines TRBV20-1 with TRBJ1-1; no clear D gene. The sequenced material came from blood. This receptor was taken from a man in his thirties or forties in good health. The CDR3 coding sequence is TGCAGTGCTCGTGAACCGAACACTGAAGCTTTCTTT. Translating it yields CSAREPNTEAFF.